The clone carrying this T cell receptor (beta chain) has more than one count but fewer than ten. This sample stems from a study of OX40 agonist ivuxolimab in advanced cancers. Clones were sequenced by immunoSEQ multiplex PCR, and TCRdb holds only the in-frame ones, with some missing. The sample lists 70,000 to 95,000 clones, about 91% seen once, with about 0.76% in the top ten. Germline lookup yields CDR1 MGHRA and CDR2 YSYEKL. With 4 bases clipped from V and 7 bases from J, the junction kept 1 base outside the gene matches. The CDR3 sequence is 12 residues long. This chain uses TRBV4-1 with TRBJ2-1, with 7 bases fitting TRBD1. Source: CD4+ or CD8+ T cells sorted from blood, taken in a trial of the OX40 agonist ivuxolimab. This sequence was found in an adult with an advanced solid tumor such as melanoma, head and neck, liver or kidney cancer. DNA for the CDR3: TGCGCCAGCAGCCGGGGACAGAATGAGCAGTTCTTC. Translation: CASSRGQNEQFF.